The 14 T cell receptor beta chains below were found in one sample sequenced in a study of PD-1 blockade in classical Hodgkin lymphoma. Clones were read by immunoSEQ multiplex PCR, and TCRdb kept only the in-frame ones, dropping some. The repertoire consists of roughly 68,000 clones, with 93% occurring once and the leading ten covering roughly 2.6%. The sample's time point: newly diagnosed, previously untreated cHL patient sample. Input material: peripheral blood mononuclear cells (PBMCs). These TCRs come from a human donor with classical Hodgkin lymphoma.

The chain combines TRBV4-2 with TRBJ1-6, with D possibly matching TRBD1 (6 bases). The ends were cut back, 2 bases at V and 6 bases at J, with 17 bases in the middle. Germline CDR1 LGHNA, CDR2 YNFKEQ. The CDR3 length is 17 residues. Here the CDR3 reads CASSQRYTGAGNSPLHF. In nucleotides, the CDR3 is TGTGCCAGCAGCCAACGGTACACGGGGGCGGGTAATTCACCCCTCCACTTT.

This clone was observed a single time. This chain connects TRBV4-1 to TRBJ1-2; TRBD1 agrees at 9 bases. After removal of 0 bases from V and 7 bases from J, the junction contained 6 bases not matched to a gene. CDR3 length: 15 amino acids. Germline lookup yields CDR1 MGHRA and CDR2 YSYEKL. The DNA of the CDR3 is TGCGCCAGCAGCCAAGATGGACAGGGGAGGGGTGGCTACACCTTC. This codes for CASSQDGQGRGGYTF.

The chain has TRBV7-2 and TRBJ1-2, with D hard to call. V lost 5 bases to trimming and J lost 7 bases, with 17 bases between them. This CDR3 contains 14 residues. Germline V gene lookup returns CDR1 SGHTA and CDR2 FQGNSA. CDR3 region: CASSPIRGFGGYTF. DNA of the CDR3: TGTGCCAGCAGCCCCATCCGGGGATTTGGTGGCTACACCTTC.

This CDR3 is CASSFRGFQPQHF. DNA for the CDR3: TGTGCCAGCAGCTTTAGAGGTTTTCAGCCCCAGCATTTT. The chain employs TRBV7-2 and TRBJ1-5; D ambiguous. Germline lookup yields CDR1 SGHTA and CDR2 FQGNSA. Trimming shortened V by 3 bases and J by 6 bases, and 9 bases separated the two germline ends. The CDR3 runs to 13 residues.

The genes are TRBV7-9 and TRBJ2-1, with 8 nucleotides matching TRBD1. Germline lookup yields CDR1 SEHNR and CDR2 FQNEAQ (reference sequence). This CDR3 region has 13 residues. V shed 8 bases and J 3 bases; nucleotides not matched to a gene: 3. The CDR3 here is CASQQGGYNEQFF. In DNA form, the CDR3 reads TGTGCCAGCCAACAGGGGGGCTACAATGAGCAGTTCTTC.

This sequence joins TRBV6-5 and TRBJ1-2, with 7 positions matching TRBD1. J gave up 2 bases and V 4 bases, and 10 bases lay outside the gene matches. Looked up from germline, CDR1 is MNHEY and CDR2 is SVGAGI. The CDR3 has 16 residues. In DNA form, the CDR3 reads TGTGCCAGCAGTTCAACGTTACAGGGGACAAACTATGGCTACACCTTC. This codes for CASSSTLQGTNYGYTF.

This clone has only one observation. The CDR3 loop reads CASSIGQGIRNEQFF. CDR3 DNA: TGTGCCAGTAGTATTGGGCAGGGGATCCGCAATGAGCAGTTCTTC. The rearrangement links TRBV19 to TRBJ2-1; the D gene is possibly TRBD1 (6 bases). The germline V gene encodes CDR1 LNHDA and CDR2 SQIVND (reference sequence). The CDR3 contains 15 residues. Trimming left V 3 bases short and J 6 bases short, with 15 bases between.

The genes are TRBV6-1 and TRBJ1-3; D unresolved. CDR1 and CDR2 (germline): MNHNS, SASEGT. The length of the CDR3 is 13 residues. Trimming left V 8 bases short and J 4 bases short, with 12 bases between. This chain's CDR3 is CASEWTVGNTIYF. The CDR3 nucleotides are TGTGCCAGCGAATGGACGGTCGGAAACACCATATATTTT.

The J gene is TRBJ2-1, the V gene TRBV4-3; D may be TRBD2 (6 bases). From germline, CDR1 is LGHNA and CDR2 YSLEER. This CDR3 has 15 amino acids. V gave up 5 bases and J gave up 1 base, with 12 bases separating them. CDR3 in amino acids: CASSSGSRSYNEQFF. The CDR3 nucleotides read TGCGCCAGCAGCTCCGGGAGTAGGTCCTACAATGAGCAGTTCTTC.

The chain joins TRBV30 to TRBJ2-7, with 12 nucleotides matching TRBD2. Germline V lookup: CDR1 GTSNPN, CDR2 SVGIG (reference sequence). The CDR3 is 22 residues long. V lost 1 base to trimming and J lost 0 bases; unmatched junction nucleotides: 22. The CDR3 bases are TGTGCCTGGAGTGGAGTAGGTGTTGGACTAGCGGGGCCCCTTGAGTACTCCTACGAGCAGTACTTC. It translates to CAWSGVGVGLAGPLEYSYEQYF.

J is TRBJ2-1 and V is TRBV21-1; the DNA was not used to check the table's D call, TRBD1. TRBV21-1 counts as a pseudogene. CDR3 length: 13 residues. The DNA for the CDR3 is TGTGCCAGCACGACAGGGGAAGGGGATGAGCAGTTCTTC. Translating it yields CASTTGEGDEQFF.

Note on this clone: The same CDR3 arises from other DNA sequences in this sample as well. In DNA, the CDR3 is TGCGCCAGCAGCTTGGTTCTAAACACTGAAGCTTTCTTT. It translates to CASSLVLNTEAFF. The chain employs TRBV5-1 and TRBJ1-1; no clear D gene. This CDR3 spans 13 amino acids. V lost 0 bases and J 2 bases, leaving 5 bases between the germline ends. The germline gives CDR1 SGHRS, CDR2 YFSETQ.

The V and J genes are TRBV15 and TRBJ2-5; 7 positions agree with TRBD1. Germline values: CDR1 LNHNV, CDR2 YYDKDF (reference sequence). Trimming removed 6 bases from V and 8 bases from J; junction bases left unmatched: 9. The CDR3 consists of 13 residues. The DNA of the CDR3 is TGTGCCACCAGTTCGGGACAGCTAAGTACCCAGTACTTC. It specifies CATSSGQLSTQYF.

The CDR3 DNA reads TGCGCCAGCAGCCTCGACAGTTATAATTCACCCCTCCACTTT. Translated, it gives CASSLDSYNSPLHF. The chain links TRBV4-1 to TRBJ1-6; D might be TRBD1 (5 bases). The germline CDR1 and CDR2 sequences are MGHRA and YSYEKL. V was trimmed by 4 bases and J by 4 bases, leaving 8 bases between them. The CDR3 runs to 14 residues.